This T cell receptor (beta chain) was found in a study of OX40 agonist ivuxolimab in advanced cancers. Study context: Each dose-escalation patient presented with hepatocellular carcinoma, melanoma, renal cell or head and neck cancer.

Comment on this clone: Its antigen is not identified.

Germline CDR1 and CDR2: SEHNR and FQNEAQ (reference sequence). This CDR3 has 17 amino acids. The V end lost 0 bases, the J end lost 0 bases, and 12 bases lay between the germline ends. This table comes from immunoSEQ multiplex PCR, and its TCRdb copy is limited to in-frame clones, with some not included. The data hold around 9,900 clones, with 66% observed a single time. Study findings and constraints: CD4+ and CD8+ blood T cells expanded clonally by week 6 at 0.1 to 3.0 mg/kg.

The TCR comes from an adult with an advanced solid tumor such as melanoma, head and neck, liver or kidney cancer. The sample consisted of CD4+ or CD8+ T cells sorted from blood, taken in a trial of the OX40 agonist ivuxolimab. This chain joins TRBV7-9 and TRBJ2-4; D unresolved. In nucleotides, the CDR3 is TGTGCCAGCAGCTTAGCCCCGACACATCTAGCCAAAAACATTCAGTACTTC. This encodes CASSLAPTHLAKNIQYF.